Reported below is one T cell receptor (beta chain). The data are from a study of T cell changes during pregnancy in multiple sclerosis. Only in-frame clones appear in the TCRdb table, and some are missing; sequencing was by immunoSEQ multiplex PCR. This table has tens of thousands of clones, roughly 93% appearing once. Germline V gene lookup returns CDR1 SQVTM and CDR2 ANQGSEA. V was clipped by 6 bases and J by 6 bases, with 15 bases between them. The CDR3 spans 14 residues. Specimen: peripheral blood, collected in the first trimester of pregnancy. The TCR sequence derives from a female donor with multiple sclerosis, enrolled in a pregnancy study. The V call is TRBV29-1, the J call TRBJ1-6, with D hard to call. CDR3 sequence reads: CSVQSSGFNSPLHF. The CDR3 DNA sequence: TGCAGCGTCCAATCATCGGGGTTTAATTCACCCCTCCACTTT.